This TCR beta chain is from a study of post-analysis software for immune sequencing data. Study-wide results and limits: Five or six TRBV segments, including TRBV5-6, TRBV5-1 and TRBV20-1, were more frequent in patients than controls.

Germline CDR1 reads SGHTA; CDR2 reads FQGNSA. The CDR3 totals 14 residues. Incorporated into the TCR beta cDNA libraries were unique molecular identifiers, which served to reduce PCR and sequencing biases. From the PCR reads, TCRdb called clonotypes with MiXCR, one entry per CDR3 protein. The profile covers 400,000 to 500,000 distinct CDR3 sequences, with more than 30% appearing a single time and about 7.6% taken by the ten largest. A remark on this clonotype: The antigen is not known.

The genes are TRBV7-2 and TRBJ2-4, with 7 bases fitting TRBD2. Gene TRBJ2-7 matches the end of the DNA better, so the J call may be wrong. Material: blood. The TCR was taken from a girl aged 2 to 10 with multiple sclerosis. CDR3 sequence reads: CASRDAAGVYEQYF. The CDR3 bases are TGTGCCAGCAGGGATGCGGCGGGGGTCTACGAGCAGTACTTC.